These 5 T cell receptor beta chains share one sample of origin, sequenced in a study of blood T cell repertoires in COVID-19. Profiled with immunoSEQ multiplex PCR; TCRdb holds only in-frame clones, not every one. The sample includes around 260,000 clones, roughly nine tenths of them seen just once. Sequenced input: peripheral blood. The receptors were sampled from a woman aged 25-40 years with COVID-19, enrolled during active disease.

The chain combines TRBV6-1 with TRBJ2-1; 14 nucleotides match TRBD2. There are 17 residues in the CDR3. V lost 4 bases to trimming and J lost 6 bases; unmatched junction nucleotides: 8. Looked up from germline, CDR1 is MNHNS and CDR2 is SASEGT. The CDR3 DNA sequence: TGTGCCAGCAGTGGAGGACTAGCGGGAGGTAGGGCCAATGAGCAGTTCTTC. It translates to CASSGGLAGGRANEQFF.

This clone was counted only a few times. The chain is built from TRBV4-2 and TRBJ2-3; 16 nucleotides match TRBD2. CDR1 is LGHNA and CDR2 is YNFKEQ in the germline V gene. The CDR3 runs 19 residues. V lost 4 bases to trimming and J lost 5 bases; unmatched junction nucleotides: 12. The CDR3 loop reads CASSPLPGLAGGPGDTQYF. CDR3 in DNA: TGTGCCAGCAGCCCCCTTCCGGGACTAGCGGGAGGGCCGGGAGATACGCAGTATTTT.

As DNA, the CDR3 is TGTGCCAGCAGTGAACAGGGGTGGGCTGAAGCTTTCTTT. This gives the protein CASSEQGWAEAFF. V is TRBV25-1 and J is TRBJ1-1, with a tentative D call TRBD1 (6 bases). This CDR3 has 13 residues. Germline CDR1 MGHDK, CDR2 SYGVNS. V lost 2 bases to trimming and J lost 6 bases, with 10 bases between them.

CDR3 residues: CASSPPGLATTDTQYF. The CDR3 DNA reads as TGTGCCAGCTCACCACCGGGACTAGCGACCACAGATACGCAGTATTTT. The chain employs TRBV18 and TRBJ2-3; 10 bases are shared with TRBD2. The CDR3 contains 16 residues. CDR1 and CDR2 from the germline V gene are KGHSH and LQKENI. Unmatched junction bases numbered 2, after V lost 0 bases and J lost 2 bases.

The chain is built from TRBV30 and TRBJ1-2; TRBD1 matches at 8 bases. J gave up 8 bases and V 4 bases, and 12 bases lay outside the gene matches. The germline V gene has CDR1 GTSNPN and CDR2 SVGIG (reference sequence). This CDR3 is 14 amino acids long. Written as DNA, the CDR3 is TGTGCCTGGAAGAAACAGGGGACAGGCTGGGGCTACACCTTC. It translates to CAWKKQGTGWGYTF.